The sequence of this TCR beta chain was determined in a study of blood T cell repertoires in COVID-19. V was shortened by 2 bases and J by 1 base, with 9 bases between the two germline ends. This CDR3 has 15 amino acids. The V gene's germline CDR1 is SNHLY and CDR2 FYNNEI. Authors' methods: Reference gene primer amplification yielded estimated nucleated cell counts. TCRdb's table, derived via immunoSEQ multiplex PCR, lists solely in-frame clones and lacks some. V and J calls and clone size come straight from that table; D and trimming were deduced from the DNA. The sample lists about 180,000 clones; about 84% were seen once.

The origin of this receptor is a woman aged 25 to 39 who had recovered from COVID-19. The chain combines TRBV2 with TRBJ1-3; D not resolved. Sequenced sample: PBMCs or T cells enriched from blood (not recorded which). CDR3 sequence (DNA): TGTGCCAGCAGTGAATCGGTCCCTTCTGGAAACACCATATATTTT. Translated: CASSESVPSGNTIYF.